Each of the 9 T cell receptor beta chains below was sequenced from the same sample in a study of blood T cell repertoires in COVID-19. The table came from immunoSEQ multiplex PCR; TCRdb's copy has only in-frame clones and leaves some out. The data contain approximately 50,000 clones, around 86% of them singletons. Sequencing was carried out using peripheral blood. The receptor source for this set is a man aged 45 to 65 with active COVID-19.

The chain joins TRBV2 to TRBJ1-6; 7 nucleotides line up with TRBD1. From germline, CDR1 is SNHLY and CDR2 FYNNEI. J lost 14 bases, V lost 6 bases, and 13 bases had no gene match. This CDR3 contains 14 residues. CDR3 sequence reads: CASRARDRAGALHF. Here the CDR3 DNA reads TGTGCCAGCAGGGCCCGTGACAGGGCCGGGGCCCTCCACTTT.

The CDR3 sequence: CASSSQGQGVQKLFF. The CDR3 DNA reads TGTGCCAGCAGTTCCCAGGGACAGGGGGTTCAAAAACTGTTTTTT. The chain has TRBV6-5 and TRBJ1-4; 11 bases agree with TRBD1. The germline CDR1 and CDR2 sequences are MNHEY and SVGAGI. V shed 4 bases, J shed 9 bases, and the junction held 7 bases outside the gene matches. CDR3 length: 15 residues.

This chain links TRBV12-2 with TRBJ2-3; TRBD2 reflects the table's D call only, with no check against the DNA. TRBV12-2 is a recognized pseudogene. The CDR3 runs to 18 residues. CDR3 residues: CASRLVYHGAGRTDTQYF. The DNA of the CDR3 is TGTGCAAGTCGCTTAGTTTATCACGGGGCAGGGAGGACAGATACGCAGTATTTT.

The chain couples TRBV7-9 to TRBJ2-7, with 8 bases fitting TRBD2. Germline assignment: CDR1 SEHNR and CDR2 FQNEAQ (reference sequence). J gave up 3 bases and V 5 bases, and 3 bases lay outside the gene matches. CDR3 length: 13 amino acids. Here the CDR3 reads CASSAGGGYEQYF. DNA for the CDR3: TGTGCCAGCAGCGCCGGGGGGGGCTACGAGCAGTACTTC.

In this sample, this clone turned up once. The chain joins TRBV4-1 to TRBJ1-1; D is ambiguous. Looked up from germline, CDR1 is MGHRA and CDR2 is YSYEKL. The V end was cut by 2 bases, the J end by 3 bases, with 10 bases between. The CDR3 is made up of 14 amino acids. For the CDR3, the DNA is TGCGCCAGCAGCCAATTCGGTATGGACACTGAAGCTTTCTTT. Its translation: CASSQFGMDTEAFF.

The CDR3 sequence: CASSPNLIGNTGELFF. CDR3 DNA: TGTGCCAGCAGCCCAAATCTCATCGGGAACACCGGGGAGCTGTTTTTT. This chain joins TRBV11-2 and TRBJ2-2; no firm D call. The CDR3 runs 16 residues. V was shortened by 5 bases and J by 1 base, with 14 bases between the two germline ends. Germline V gene sequence: CDR1 SGHAT, CDR2 FQNNGV.

This chain uses TRBV6-5 with TRBJ2-3; 7 nucleotides match TRBD2. The CDR3 runs to 15 residues. V trimming: 5 bases; J trimming: 5 bases; junction bases outside the gene matches: 10. In germline, CDR1 is MNHEY, CDR2 SVGAGI. The CDR3 DNA reads as TGTGCCAGCAGTCTATCTCCGGGGGGTGAAGATACGCAGTATTTT. This codes for CASSLSPGGEDTQYF.

The CDR3 reads CASRASGGAVETQYF. As DNA, the CDR3 is TGTGCCAGCAGGGCTAGCGGGGGGGCGGTGGAGACCCAGTACTTC. The chain carries TRBV27 and TRBJ2-5; 12 bases line up with TRBD2. CDR1 and CDR2 (germline): MNHEY, SMNVEV (reference sequence). Unmatched junction bases numbered 7, after V lost 6 bases and J lost 5 bases. CDR3 length: 15 residues.

V and J are TRBV13 and TRBJ1-1; D is possibly TRBD1 (6 bases). From germline, CDR1 is PRHDT and CDR2 FYEKMQ (reference sequence). Trimming took off 0 bases at V and 4 bases at J, with 9 bases between the two ends. CDR3 size: 14 residues. This chain's CDR3 is CASSLGRGGTEAFF. The CDR3 DNA sequence: TGTGCCAGCAGCTTAGGCAGAGGGGGCACTGAAGCTTTCTTT. Full variable domain (missing parts from reference TRBV13 and TRBJ1-1): AAGVIQSPRHLIKEKRETATLKCYPIPRHDTVYWYQQGPGQDPQFLISFYEKMQSDKGSIPDRFSAQQFSDYHSELNMSSLELGDSALYFCASSLGRGGTEAFFGQGTRLTVV.